This entry features one T cell receptor beta chain sequence. These data belong to a study of blood T cell repertoires in COVID-19. Study-level information: There were acute and convalescent COVID-19 samples, and they came from the United States, Italy and Spain. Nucleic acid was either cDNA or gDNA, and it came from T cells, B-cell-depleted T cells, or PBMCs.

Per the original data handling: Scientists estimated how many nucleated cells there were by amplifying reference gene primers. Sequenced by immunoSEQ multiplex PCR; TCRdb stores in-frame clones only, minus some. V and J calls plus clone size are reproduced from that table; the DNA served to infer D and trimming. This sample has some 70,000 clones; around 89% occur once, and the top ten carry more than 6.5%. Germline values: CDR1 LGHDT, CDR2 YNNKEL (reference sequence). The V gene lost 2 bases and the J gene lost 6 bases, with 11 bases spanning the gap. The CDR3 has 13 residues. V and J are TRBV3-1 (or the pseudogene TRBV3-2) and TRBJ2-7, with D possibly TRBD2 on 5 matching bases. The TCR comes from a woman aged 80 or over with active COVID-19. The sample comprised peripheral blood. CDR3 coding DNA: TGTGCCAGCAGCCAATCAGCGGCCGGCGAGCAGTACTTC. Residues: CASSQSAAGEQYF.